These 9 T cell receptor beta chains originate from one sample sequenced in a study of T cell responses to AZD1222 COVID-19 vaccine. Sequencing used immunoSEQ multiplex PCR; TCRdb keeps in-frame clones, though not all of them. The data show 200,000 or so clones, roughly 93% seen once. The specimen was peripheral blood, collected on day 0 of AZD1222 vaccination. The receptors come from an adult in good health.

The gene calls are TRBV27 and TRBJ1-3; D ambiguous. The germline CDR1 and CDR2 sequences are MNHEY and SMNVEV (reference sequence). The CDR3 has 14 residues. Trimming took off 3 bases at V and 2 bases at J, with 8 bases between the two ends. The CDR3 DNA reads TGTGCCAGCAGTTTGCGGCTCCCTGGAAACACCATATATTTT. Its translation is CASSLRLPGNTIYF.

In nucleotides, the CDR3 is TGTGCCACCAGTGATTCCCGGTCAGGGCCGGCATTTGATACGCAGTATTTT. Translation gives CATSDSRSGPAFDTQYF. V is TRBV24-1 and J is TRBJ2-3, with D maybe TRBD1 (5 bases). Trimming left V 2 bases short and J 6 bases short, with 20 bases between. The CDR3 is 17 amino acids. The germline V gene has CDR1 KGHDR and CDR2 SFDVKD.

The chain joins TRBV6-5 to TRBJ1-4; TRBD1 agrees at 11 bases. With V trimmed by 6 bases and J by 7 bases, 1 base remained unmatched. CDR1 and CDR2 (germline): MNHEY, SVGAGI. This CDR3 region has 13 residues. CDR3 nucleotide sequence: TGTGCCAGCAGGGGACAGGGGGGTGAAAAACTGTTTTTT. Amino acid sequence: CASRGQGGEKLFF.

The rearrangement uses TRBV27 and TRBJ2-7; D remains ambiguous. V was shortened by 5 bases and J by 3 bases, with 11 bases between the two germline ends. There are 13 residues in the CDR3. The germline CDR1 and CDR2 sequences are MNHEY and SMNVEV (reference sequence). CDR3 in amino acids: CASSITAGYEQYF. Here the CDR3 DNA reads TGTGCCAGCAGTATAACGGCAGGCTACGAGCAGTACTTC.

This chain links TRBV7-3 with TRBJ1-1; TRBD1 is a possible D gene (6 bases). Trimming pared 4 bases from V and 4 bases from J, leaving 10 bases between. The CDR3 sequence is 13 residues long. Germline CDR1 is SGHTA and CDR2 is FQGTGA. This chain's CDR3 is CASSSGGRTEAFF. DNA for the CDR3: TGTGCCAGCAGCTCGGGGGGCCGCACTGAAGCTTTCTTT. Full variable domain (outside the CDR3, taken from reference TRBV7-3 and TRBJ1-1): GAGVSQTPSNKVTEKGKYVELRCDPISGHTALYWYRQSLGQGPEFLIYFQGTGAADDSGLPNDRFFAVRPEGSVSTLKIQRTERGDSAVYLCASSSGGRTEAFFGQGTRLTVV.

The chain is built from TRBV29-1 and TRBJ2-1; 8 bases line up with TRBD1. The germline gives CDR1 SQVTM, CDR2 ANQGSEA. The junction had 13 bases not matched to a gene; V was cut back by 0 bases and J by 15 bases. The CDR3 length is 14 residues. CDR3 coding DNA: TGCAGCGTTGAAGACCGGACAGGGCTAGTGGGTCCGTTCTTC. Protein sequence: CSVEDRTGLVGPFF.

The chain has TRBV28 and TRBJ1-6; D perhaps matches TRBD1 (5 bases). Between the trimmed V and J ends, which lost 5 bases and 5 bases, there was a span of 13 bases. Germline assignment: CDR1 MDHEN and CDR2 SYDVKM. This CDR3 comprises 15 residues. As DNA, the CDR3 is TGTGCCAGCAGTCTGCCCCGAGGGGATAATTCACCCCTCCACTTT. Translated: CASSLPRGDNSPLHF.

The J gene is TRBJ2-2, the V gene TRBV7-3; 9 bases map to TRBD2. V dropped 5 bases and J dropped 4; count of bases not matched to a gene: 8. This CDR3 has 16 residues. Germline CDR1 reads SGHTA; CDR2 reads FQGTGA. This CDR3 reads CASSLASGTITGELFF. CDR3 bases: TGTGCCAGCAGCCTTGCTAGCGGGACGATCACCGGGGAGCTGTTTTTT.

This chain uses TRBV5-1 with TRBJ1-2; unclear D gene. Germline-derived CDR1 and CDR2 are SGHRS and YFSETQ. Trimming stripped 5 bases from V and 8 bases from J, with 13 bases between. There are 12 residues in the CDR3. The CDR3 region is CASRSPVIGYTF. The CDR3 nucleotides are TGCGCCAGCAGGTCTCCCGTGATAGGCTACACCTTC.